This T cell receptor beta chain stems from a study of OX40 agonist ivuxolimab in advanced cancers. General study findings and limits: Researchers did not establish what antigens the expanded peripheral T cells target.

The germline gives CDR1 SGHRS, CDR2 YFSETQ. CDR3 length: 13 amino acids. Trimming shortened V by 4 bases and J by 5 bases, and 10 bases separated the two germline ends. With respect to this clone: No antigen is known for it.

The table came from immunoSEQ multiplex PCR; TCRdb's copy has only in-frame clones and leaves some out. The data contain 65,000 to 80,000 clones, roughly nine tenths of them singletons. The sample consisted of CD4+ or CD8+ T cells sorted from blood, taken in a trial of the OX40 agonist ivuxolimab. This chain links TRBV5-1 with TRBJ2-1; D is unclear. The receptor was derived from an adult with an advanced solid tumor such as melanoma, head and neck, liver or kidney cancer. CDR3 DNA: TGCGCCAGCAGCCTACATCTTAACAATGAGCAGTTCTTC. Translating it yields CASSLHLNNEQFF.